The subject of this entry is one TCR beta chain. This entry belongs to a study of control samples from healthy donors and cancer patients. Profiling relied on immunoSEQ multiplex PCR, and the TCRdb table lists in-frame clones only, not all of them. The sample holds roughly 130,000 clones, 80% to 95% seen once. Germline trimming cut 4 bases from V and 3 bases from J; bases unmatched to any gene: 13. Germline CDR1 is MNHEY and CDR2 is SVGEGT. The CDR3 is 17 residues long. Sequenced material: blood. V usage is TRBV6-2 or TRBV6-3 and J usage is TRBJ2-5, with TRBD2 matching 8 bases. This receptor was taken from a man aged 25 to 45 in good health. As DNA, the CDR3 is TGTGCCAGCAGTTTCCCCCCGGGGGGGGGTGGGAAAGAGACCCAGTACTTC. This sequence encodes CASSFPPGGGGKETQYF.